This TCR beta chain was recorded in a study of T cell repertoires in cytomegalovirus infection. Study information: CMV epitopes in the study were HLA-C-restricted (recently identified) and HLA-B-restricted (well studied). Indications came from public TCR beta signatures; they pointed to CMV infection and to a matching HLA type.

Points on this clonotype: What it binds is not known.

The germline V gene has CDR1 SGHTA and CDR2 FQGNSA. The CDR3 length is 16 residues. V lost 1 base and J lost 3, with 15 bases in between. Overall study results and limits: Dominant in the ex vivo response were TCR beta clonotypes restricted by HLA-C and specific for CMV. Frequencies of public TCR beta families were cumulated, and this identified carriers of CMV plus the relevant HLA.

TCRdb fed the reads into MiXCR, producing one record per CDR3 protein. The sample contains hundreds of thousands of distinct CDR3 sequences, approximately 32% of which appear only once. V and J are TRBV7-2 and TRBJ2-5, with D possibly TRBD2 on 5 matching bases. The source material was cultured PBMCs, sampled from culture after CMV antigen stimulation. The receptor was isolated from a human donor in good health (CMV status not recorded). Some clones in this sample may be carry-over from other donors' samples. The chain's CDR3 is CASSLGIGELEETQYF. CDR3 in DNA: TGTGCCAGCAGCTTAGGGATCGGGGAGCTTGAAGAGACCCAGTACTTC.